Below are 31 T cell receptor beta chains sequenced from a single sample in a study of T-cell reconstitution after alpha-beta-depleted transplantation in children. TCRbeta library preparation incorporated unique molecular identifiers. TCRdb redid the calling of the PCR reads with MiXCR, one entry per CDR3 protein. The table includes about 200,000 distinct CDR3 sequences, 5% to 6.5% detected once. This specimen was PBMCs, taken before TCRalphabeta/CD19-depleted stem cell transplant. These receptor sequences come from a girl under three years old with combined immunodeficiency, due to receive a stem cell transplant.

There are many counts of this clonotype. V and J are TRBV7-9 and TRBJ2-1; D perhaps matches TRBD2 (7 bases). The CDR3 totals 14 residues. From germline, CDR1 is SEHNR and CDR2 FQNEAQ (reference sequence). V was trimmed by 3 bases and J by 5 bases, leaving 11 bases between them. The CDR3 spells CASSFGGQNNEQFF. DNA for the CDR3: TGTGCCAGCAGCTTCGGGGGGCAGAACAATGAGCAGTTCTTC.

This clonotype was seen repeatedly, ten times or more. The CDR3 nucleotides read TGCAGCGTTGAAGGGGCTCAGGGACTAGCGGCAGATACGCAGTATTTT. This codes for CSVEGAQGLAADTQYF. The chain carries TRBV29-1 and TRBJ2-3, with TRBD2 matching 11 bases. The junction had 7 bases not matched to a gene; V was cut back by 1 base and J by 4 bases. The CDR3 spans 16 residues. Germline CDR1 SQVTM, CDR2 ANQGSEA.

This clonotype was counted at least ten times. The V and J genes are TRBV6-5 and TRBJ1-2; D ambiguous. This CDR3 contains 11 residues. Trimming cost V 2 bases and J 7 bases, with 5 bases left between them. CDR1 is MNHEY and CDR2 is SVGAGI in the germline V gene. As DNA, the CDR3 is TGTGCCAGCAGTTACCTGGGTGGCTACACCTTC. Protein product: CASSYLGGYTF.

This clonotype appeared many times. The genes are TRBV24-1 and TRBJ2-2; 8 bases match TRBD1. Germline trimming cut 1 base from V and 5 bases from J; bases unmatched to any gene: 8. Germline CDR1 and CDR2: KGHDR and SFDVKD. The CDR3 is made up of 17 amino acids. The CDR3 spells CATSDLFQGADTGELFF. The CDR3, as DNA: TGTGCCACCAGTGATTTATTCCAGGGGGCGGATACCGGGGAGCTGTTTTTT.

This clonotype appeared many times. The gene calls are TRBV20-1 and TRBJ2-3; 7 bases are a match to TRBD2. The V segment lost 0 bases and the J segment 0 bases; nucleotides outside the gene matches: 15. This CDR3 contains 19 residues. Germline V lookup: CDR1 DFQATT, CDR2 SNEGSKA (reference sequence). The CDR3 here is CSARDFHRLADTSTDTQYF. The CDR3 region has the DNA TGCAGTGCTAGAGACTTCCATCGACTAGCTGATACAAGCACAGATACGCAGTATTTT.

In this sample, this clonotype turned up many times. The chain combines TRBV5-1 with TRBJ2-7; 11 bases match TRBD2. CDR3 length: 15 residues. V lost 4 bases, J lost 1 base, and 4 bases stayed unmatched. The germline CDR1 and CDR2 sequences are SGHRS and YFSETQ. CDR3 in amino acids: CASSRRTSGSYEQYF. The CDR3 DNA sequence: TGCGCCAGCAGCCGGCGGACTAGCGGGTCCTACGAGCAGTACTTC.

At least ten counts were recorded for this clonotype. This chain links TRBV4-3 with TRBJ1-1; unclear D gene. V lost 0 bases to trimming and J lost 3 bases, with 11 bases between them. Germline V gene sequence: CDR1 LGHNA, CDR2 YSLEER. The CDR3 totals 15 residues. The CDR3 sequence: CASSQDNPGDTEAFF. Written as DNA, the CDR3 is TGCGCCAGCAGCCAAGACAACCCCGGGGACACTGAAGCTTTCTTT.

A remark on this clonotype: A much more abundant neighbour one base away suggests this may be a read error. This rearrangement joins TRBV24-1 to TRBJ2-5; D is perhaps TRBD1 (6 bases). The CDR3 contains 15 residues. CDR1 and CDR2 from the germline V gene are KGHDR and SFDVKD. V shed 9 bases and J shed 5 bases, with 21 bases lying between them. This CDR3 is CATGDHWGRQETQYF. The CDR3, as DNA: TGTGCCACCGGAGACCACTGGGGGCGTCAGGAGACCCAGTACTTC.

This clonotype was observed many times. V is TRBV7-3 and J is TRBJ2-1; 10 nucleotides line up with TRBD2. From germline, CDR1 is SGHTA and CDR2 FQGTGA. The CDR3 runs to 16 residues. Trimming took 5 bases from V and 7 from J; bases not matched to a gene: 11. The CDR3 loop is CASSPSRGLASNEQFF. The CDR3 DNA follows: TGTGCCAGCAGCCCCTCCCGGGGACTAGCGTCTAATGAGCAGTTCTTC. Full variable domain (remainder filled in from reference TRBV7-3 and TRBJ2-1): GAGVSQTPSNKVTEKGKYVELRCDPISGHTALYWYRQSLGQGPEFLIYFQGTGAADDSGLPNDRFFAVRPEGSVSTLKIQRTERGDSAVYLCASSPSRGLASNEQFFGPGTRLTVL.

The sample holds a few counts of this clonotype. The chain combines TRBV7-8 with TRBJ1-6; D call uncertain. Germline V CDR1 and CDR2: SGHVS, FQNEAQ. Trimming removed 1 base at V and 7 bases at J, with 14 bases between. The CDR3 consists of 16 residues. The CDR3 spells CASSLDPISLNSPLHF. The DNA of the CDR3 is TGTGCCAGCAGCTTAGACCCCATTTCTCTCAATTCACCCCTCCACTTT.

This clonotype was observed many times. This rearrangement joins TRBV7-8 to TRBJ2-7; 12 nucleotides line up with TRBD1. V dropped 4 bases and J dropped 1; count of bases not matched to a gene: 11. This CDR3 spans 18 amino acids. From germline, CDR1 is SGHVS and CDR2 FQNEAQ. The chain's CDR3 is CASSSRDRGPKGSYEQYF. The CDR3 DNA reads as TGTGCCAGCAGCTCCCGGGACAGGGGGCCAAAGGGGTCCTACGAGCAGTACTTC. Full variable domain (remainder filled in from reference TRBV7-8 and TRBJ2-7): GAGVSQSPRYKVAKRGQDVALRCDPISGHVSLFWYQQALGQGPEFLTYFQNEAQLDKSGLPSDRFFAERPEGSVSTLKIQRTQQEDSAVYLCASSSRDRGPKGSYEQYFGPGTRLTVT.

This clonotype was seen repeatedly, ten times or more. The chain has TRBV20-1 and TRBJ2-2, with D possibly being TRBD2 (7 bases). CDR1 DFQATT and CDR2 SNEGSKA come from the germline V gene (reference sequence). V lost 6 bases and J lost 0, with 20 bases in between. The CDR3 is 17 residues long. DNA for the CDR3: TGCAGTGCAACATCTGGAGCGGGACATACGAACACCGGGGAGCTGTTTTTT. Amino acid sequence: CSATSGAGHTNTGELFF.

This clonotype was found many times. The chain recombines TRBV11-2 with TRBJ2-1; 10 nucleotides align to TRBD1. V lost 6 bases, J lost 10 bases, and 12 bases stayed unmatched. Germline V gene data show CDR1 as SGHAT and CDR2 as FQNNGV. The CDR3 covers 15 residues. CDR3 sequence: CASRIWDRGGWEQFF. In nucleotides, the CDR3 is TGTGCCAGCAGGATCTGGGACAGGGGAGGTTGGGAGCAGTTCTTC.

This chain joins TRBV4-3 and TRBJ2-7, with unresolved D. This CDR3 is built from 15 residues. The V gene's germline CDR1 is LGHNA and CDR2 YSLEER. V was shortened by 0 bases and J by 5 bases, with 14 bases between the two germline ends. This CDR3 is CASSQELGLKDEQYF. CDR3 nucleotide sequence: TGCGCCAGCAGCCAAGAATTGGGGTTGAAAGACGAGCAGTACTTC.

The table lists this clonotype with many counts. This chain connects TRBV18 to TRBJ1-1; D not certain. Trimming removed 2 bases from V and 1 base from J, with 2 bases in between. The CDR3 is 12 residues long. Germline assignment: CDR1 KGHSH and CDR2 LQKENI. In DNA, the CDR3 is TGTGCCAGCTCACCAGAGAACACTGAAGCTTTCTTT. Translating gives CASSPENTEAFF.

The table lists this clonotype with many counts. The rearrangement links TRBV28 to TRBJ2-7; no clear D. V lost 4 bases to trimming and J lost 3 bases, with 16 bases between them. CDR1 and CDR2 from the germline V gene are MDHEN and SYDVKM. The CDR3 totals 15 residues. CDR3 residues: CASSSRTLFDYEQYF. DNA for the CDR3: TGTGCCAGCAGTTCCCGGACCCTTTTTGACTACGAGCAGTACTTC.

In this sample, this clonotype turned up many times. The rearrangement links TRBV29-1 to TRBJ1-2; 8 nucleotides line up with TRBD1. CDR3 length equals 15 residues. Trimming took 7 bases from V and 5 from J; bases not matched to a gene: 15. From germline, CDR1 is SQVTM and CDR2 ANQGSEA. The chain's CDR3 is CSAQTKQGVHYGYTF. The CDR3, as DNA: TGCAGCGCGCAAACGAAACAGGGGGTCCATTATGGCTACACCTTC. Full variable domain (remainder filled in from reference TRBV29-1 and TRBJ1-2): SAVISQKPSRDICQRGTSLTIQCQVDSQVTMMFWYRQQPGQSLTLIATANQGSEATYESGFVIDKFPISRPNLTFSTLTVSNMSPEDSSIYLCSAQTKQGVHYGYTFGSGTRLTVV.

This sequence joins TRBV7-8 and TRBJ1-5, with D unclear. CDR3 length equals 15 residues. Germline V lookup: CDR1 SGHVS, CDR2 FQNEAQ. Trimming stripped 1 base from V and 5 bases from J, with 12 bases between. The CDR3 loop reads CASSLGAAAHQPQHF. In DNA form, the CDR3 reads TGTGCCAGCAGCTTAGGGGCAGCCGCCCATCAGCCCCAGCATTTT.

In regard to this clonotype: Being one base from a much bigger clone, this may be a read error. Since the CDR3 does not end with the conserved phenylalanine or tryptophan, this likely comes from a read error. CDR3 loop: CATSDHRGQGFSYQPQHV. CDR3 sequence (DNA): TGTGCCACCAGTGACCACCGCGGACAGGGCTTTAGCTATCAGCCCCAGCATGTT. The chain couples TRBV24-1 to TRBJ1-5, with TRBD1 matching over 8 bases. The CDR3 contains 18 residues. Per germline, CDR1 KGHDR and CDR2 SFDVKD.

Ten or more counts support this clonotype. The chain recombines TRBV28 with TRBJ2-7; D is perhaps TRBD1 (6 bases). V gave up 5 bases and J gave up 2 bases, with 13 bases separating them. Germline CDR1 is MDHEN and CDR2 is SYDVKM. The CDR3 is 14 residues long. The DNA for the CDR3 is TGTGCCAGCAGTCTCCGGACAGAGGCCTACGAGCAGTACTTC. As protein: CASSLRTEAYEQYF.

This clonotype was seen many times. The chain links TRBV12-3 or TRBV12-4 to TRBJ1-3; TRBD1 matches at 8 bases. The CDR3 covers 15 residues. The V gene end was trimmed by 8 bases and the J gene end by 0 bases; junction bases not matched to a gene: 6. Here the CDR3 DNA reads TGTGCCAGCTCAGGGGGCCGGATCTCTGGAAACACCATATATTTT. It specifies CASSGGRISGNTIYF.

The table lists this clonotype with many counts. This rearrangement joins TRBV20-1 to TRBJ2-4; D is unresolved. The germline V and J ends were trimmed by 3 bases and 1 base, with 13 bases remaining between them. CDR3 size: 15 residues. Per the germline V gene, CDR1 is DFQATT and CDR2 is SNEGSKA (reference sequence). DNA for the CDR3: TGCAGTGCTAGCCTCCTTCTCAGGGCCAAAAACATTCAGTACTTC. Encoded protein: CSASLLLRAKNIQYF.

The J gene is TRBJ1-6, the V gene TRBV20-1; D gene unclear. The CDR3 sequence is 11 residues long. The V gene's germline CDR1 is DFQATT and CDR2 SNEGSKA (reference sequence). The germline V and J ends were trimmed by 0 bases and 11 bases, with 5 bases remaining between them. DNA for the CDR3: TGCAGTGCTAGAGATGGGGCACCCCTCCACTTT. Encoded protein: CSARDGAPLHF.

This clonotype appeared a few times. This chain's CDR3 is CSKIAGETDTQYF. The CDR3, as DNA: TGCAGCAAAATAGCGGGGGAAACAGATACGCAGTATTTT. J is TRBJ2-3 and V is TRBV20-1, with TRBD2 identical over 9 bases. Germline V gene sequence: CDR1 DFQATT, CDR2 SNEGSKA (reference sequence). CDR3 size: 13 residues.

This clonotype showed up many times. V and J are TRBV6-5 and TRBJ2-1, with 8 bases matching TRBD2. Trimming removed 0 bases from V and 4 bases from J; junction bases left unmatched: 2. The CDR3 length is 15 residues. Germline CDR1 MNHEY, CDR2 SVGAGI. The CDR3 DNA reads TGTGCCAGCAGTTACTCGACTAGCGTATACAATGAGCAGTTCTTC. Protein: CASSYSTSVYNEQFF.

This clonotype occurred many times. The CDR3 region has the DNA TGTGCCAGCAGTTTAACACAGGGGGCCCATGAGCAGTTCTTC. It yields the protein CASSLTQGAHEQFF. The chain recombines TRBV6-5 with TRBJ2-1, with TRBD1 matching over 9 bases. The CDR3 is made up of 14 amino acids. Germline assignment: CDR1 MNHEY and CDR2 SVGAGI. The ends lost 4 bases at V and 8 bases at J; junction bases unmatched: 6.

This clonotype was seen repeatedly, ten times or more. This chain links TRBV28 with TRBJ1-2; D not resolved. The germline CDR1 and CDR2 sequences are MDHEN and SYDVKM. CDR3 length equals 13 residues. V gave up 5 bases and J gave up 1 base, with 8 bases separating them. The CDR3 DNA sequence: TGTGCCAGCAGTGAAGGGCTTAACTATGGCTACACCTTC. Amino acid sequence: CASSEGLNYGYTF.

This clonotype has at least ten counts. In DNA, the CDR3 is TGCAGTGCTAGAGACGGCTCTGGGGCCAACGTCCTGACTTTC. Translating it yields CSARDGSGANVLTF. The chain has TRBV20-1 and TRBJ2-6; D uncertain. Per the germline V gene, CDR1 is DFQATT and CDR2 is SNEGSKA (reference sequence). The CDR3 covers 14 residues. Trimming removed 0 bases from V and 0 bases from J, with 3 bases in between.

This clonotype was recorded many times. The CDR3 nucleotides read TGTGCCAGCAGTTTATGGGGGGATGAGCAGTTCTTC. It codes for CASSLWGDEQFF. The rearrangement links TRBV28 to TRBJ2-1, with D possibly called TRBD1 or TRBD2 (5 bases each). The CDR3 covers 12 residues. CDR1 is MDHEN and CDR2 is SYDVKM in the germline V gene. With 0 bases removed from V and 8 bases from J, the gap between germline ends came to 5 bases. The whole variable domain, filled in from reference TRBV28 and TRBJ2-1, reads DVKVTQSSRYLVKRTGEKVFLECVQDMDHENMFWYRQDPGLGLRLIYFSYDVKMKEKGDIPEGYSVSREKKERFSLILESASTNQTSMYLCASSLWGDEQFFGPGTRLTVL.

Comments on this clonotype: Since a much larger clone is just one base distant, this may be a read error. This chain joins TRBV20-1 and TRBJ2-5; D is undetermined. This CDR3 spans 12 amino acids. V was cut by 6 bases and J by 1 base, with 9 bases left in between. The germline CDR1 and CDR2 sequences are DFQATT and SNEGSKA (reference sequence). CDR3 in DNA: TGCAGTGCGACAAGGAGCCAAGAGACCCAGTACTTC. It is translated as CSATRSQETQYF.

This clonotype was recorded at least ten times. J is TRBJ1-1 and V is TRBV7-3; D not certain. The length of the CDR3 is 13 residues. Germline CDR1 and CDR2: SGHTA and FQGTGA. Trimming stripped 1 base from V and 5 bases from J, with 8 bases between. CDR3 residues: CASSLITGTEAFF. The CDR3 DNA reads TGTGCCAGCAGCTTAATAACGGGGACTGAAGCTTTCTTT.